Listed below are T cell receptor beta chains from one sample, sequenced in a study of cytomegalovirus exposure and HLA in healthy donors. Repertoires were generated with immunoSEQ multiplex PCR, while TCRdb's copy carries only in-frame clones and drops some. Here the sample spans approximately 180,000 clones, about 80% being singletons. Material: PBMCs. The receptors originated from a woman aged 35 to 49 in good health and CMV-seronegative. The CDR3 runs from the conserved cysteine through the conserved F or W. Fields, in order: J gene, clone size, V gene, D gene, CDR3 protein, CDR3 DNA. The D gene is left open where the match is weak. Rows may omit the clone size; those that give it use once, few, many or a size class.

j_gene: TRBJ2-1; abundance: .; v_gene: TRBV11-1; d_gene: TRBD2; CDR3aa: CASAGGLANNEQFF; CDR3nt: TGTGCCAGCGCCGGGGGACTAGCGAACAATGAGCAGTTCTTC
j_gene: TRBJ2-5; abundance: few; v_gene: TRBV11-3; d_gene: TRBD2; CDR3aa: CASSRGLANQETQYF; CDR3nt: TGTGCCAGCAGCCGGGGACTAGCGAACCAAGAGACCCAGTACTTC
j_gene: TRBJ2-5; abundance: .; v_gene: TRBV5-1; d_gene: TRBD1; CDR3aa: CASSLGVGGGFGTQYF; CDR3nt: TGCGCCAGCAGCTTGGGTGTAGGGGGCGGATTTGGGACCCAGTACTTC
j_gene: TRBJ1-6; abundance: .; v_gene: TRBV9; d_gene: .; CDR3aa: CASSVGADGWGVNSPLHF; CDR3nt: TGTGCCAGCAGCGTAGGAGCGGATGGGTGGGGGGTTAATTCACCCCTCCACTTT
j_gene: TRBJ1-3; abundance: .; v_gene: TRBV7-9; d_gene: TRBD1; CDR3aa: CSSSLGQALSDTIYF; CDR3nt: TGTTCCAGCAGCCTCGGACAGGCCCTCTCGGACACCATATATTTT
j_gene: TRBJ1-5; abundance: few; v_gene: TRBV5-1; d_gene: .; CDR3aa: CASSPDSNQPQHF; CDR3nt: TGCGCCAGCAGTCCAGATAGCAATCAGCCCCAGCATTTT
j_gene: TRBJ2-1; abundance: .; v_gene: TRBV7-2; d_gene: TRBD2; CDR3aa: CASSSASTSGYNEQFF; CDR3nt: TGTGCCAGCAGCTCCGCTTCTACTAGCGGTTACAATGAGCAGTTCTTC
j_gene: TRBJ2-2; abundance: .; v_gene: TRBV27; d_gene: TRBD2; CDR3aa: CASSLSYSGSWTGELFF; CDR3nt: TGTGCCAGCAGTTTGTCTTATAGCGGGAGTTGGACCGGGGAGCTGTTTTTT
j_gene: TRBJ2-3; abundance: .; v_gene: TRBV11-3; d_gene: TRBD1; CDR3aa: CASSSRTGASTDTQYF; CDR3nt: TGTGCCAGCAGCTCCCGGACAGGGGCGAGCACAGATACGCAGTATTTT
j_gene: TRBJ1-1; abundance: few; v_gene: TRBV10-3; d_gene: .; CDR3aa: CAAWTANTEAFF; CDR3nt: TGTGCCGCTTGGACAGCGAACACTGAAGCTTTCTTT
j_gene: TRBJ2-7; abundance: few; v_gene: TRBV5-6; d_gene: TRBD1; CDR3aa: CASSWDRTYEQYF; CDR3nt: TGTGCCAGCAGCTGGGACAGAACCTACGAGCAGTACTTC
j_gene: TRBJ1-3; abundance: .; v_gene: TRBV7-9; d_gene: .; CDR3aa: CASSLLGQSRHLAGNTIYF; CDR3nt: TGTGCCAGCAGCTTATTAGGACAGAGCCGCCATCTTGCTGGAAACACCATATATTTT
j_gene: TRBJ1-1; abundance: .; v_gene: TRBV30; d_gene: .; CDR3aa: CAWKRGSGTEAFF; CDR3nt: TGTGCCTGGAAGCGGGGCTCAGGGACTGAAGCTTTCTTT
j_gene: TRBJ2-2; abundance: once; v_gene: TRBV28; d_gene: .; CDR3aa: CASSFAGELFF; CDR3nt: TGTGCCAGCAGTTTCGCCGGGGAGCTGTTTTTT
j_gene: TRBJ1-4; abundance: .; v_gene: TRBV5-4; d_gene: .; CDR3aa: CASSLGTDKEKLFF; CDR3nt: TGTGCCAGCAGCTTGGGGACAGACAAGGAAAAACTGTTTTTT
j_gene: TRBJ1-1; abundance: few; v_gene: TRBV7-9; d_gene: TRBD1; CDR3aa: CASSPGQHTEAFF; CDR3nt: TGTGCCAGCAGCCCGGGACAGCACACTGAAGCTTTCTTT
j_gene: TRBJ2-1; abundance: .; v_gene: TRBV9; d_gene: .; CDR3aa: CASSVVGHTIQNEQFF; CDR3nt: TGTGCCAGCAGCGTAGTAGGACATACCATTCAGAATGAGCAGTTCTTC
j_gene: TRBJ1-5; abundance: .; v_gene: TRBV6-6; d_gene: TRBD1; CDR3aa: CASTGTGQDQPQHF; CDR3nt: TGTGCCAGCACCGGGACAGGGCAAGATCAGCCCCAGCATTTT
j_gene: TRBJ2-2; abundance: .; v_gene: TRBV28; d_gene: TRBD1; CDR3aa: CASSSPGTGSGELFF; CDR3nt: TGTGCCAGCAGTTCTCCCGGGACAGGCTCCGGGGAGCTGTTTTTT
j_gene: TRBJ2-5; abundance: .; v_gene: TRBV7-2; d_gene: .; CDR3aa: CASSLGLSYQETQYF; CDR3nt: TGTGCCAGCAGCTTAGGGCTTTCGTACCAAGAGACCCAGTACTTC
j_gene: TRBJ2-7; abundance: .; v_gene: TRBV27; d_gene: TRBD2; CDR3aa: CASGTSGPYEQYF; CDR3nt: TGTGCCAGCGGGACTAGCGGCCCTTACGAGCAGTACTTC
j_gene: TRBJ1-1; abundance: .; v_gene: TRBV7-2; d_gene: .; CDR3aa: CASSSQNRGTEAFF; CDR3nt: TGTGCCAGCAGCTCGCAGAATCGGGGGACTGAAGCTTTCTTT
j_gene: TRBJ1-5; abundance: .; v_gene: TRBV10-3; d_gene: .; CDR3aa: CAISGEGVGPQHF; CDR3nt: TGTGCCATCAGTGGAGAGGGGGTAGGGCCCCAGCATTTT
j_gene: TRBJ1-3; abundance: .; v_gene: TRBV15; d_gene: .; CDR3aa: CATSRAETGNTIYF; CDR3nt: TGTGCCACCAGCAGAGCAGAAACTGGAAACACCATATATTTT
j_gene: TRBJ1-3; abundance: once; v_gene: TRBV6-5; d_gene: TRBD1; CDR3aa: CASSLTGRPSGNTIYF; CDR3nt: TGTGCCAGCAGTTTGACAGGGAGGCCCTCTGGAAACACCATATATTTT
j_gene: TRBJ1-2; abundance: .; v_gene: TRBV2; d_gene: TRBD1; CDR3aa: CASTRGTGQGMGYTF; CDR3nt: TGTGCCAGCACACGAGGAACGGGACAGGGGATGGGCTACACCTTC
j_gene: TRBJ2-7; abundance: once; v_gene: TRBV7-2; d_gene: TRBD2; CDR3aa: CASSFNLGAGGPYEQYF; CDR3nt: TGTGCCAGCAGCTTTAATCTGGGAGCGGGAGGGCCCTACGAGCAGTACTTC
j_gene: TRBJ1-4; abundance: .; v_gene: TRBV6-6; d_gene: TRBD1; CDR3aa: CASLGQRLEKLFF; CDR3nt: TGTGCCAGCCTGGGACAGAGACTTGAAAAACTGTTTTTT
j_gene: TRBJ1-2; abundance: .; v_gene: TRBV15; d_gene: .; CDR3aa: CATSRDRLNYGYTF; CDR3nt: TGTGCCACCAGCAGAGACAGACTTAACTATGGCTACACCTTC
j_gene: TRBJ1-1; abundance: .; v_gene: TRBV7-9; d_gene: .; CDR3aa: CSSSLSGGGWTEAFF; CDR3nt: TGTTCCAGCAGCTTGAGCGGGGGGGGCTGGACTGAAGCTTTCTTT
j_gene: TRBJ1-2; abundance: .; v_gene: TRBV12-5; d_gene: TRBD1; CDR3aa: CASGLVGQVARGYTF; CDR3nt: TGTGCTAGTGGTTTGGTGGGACAGGTCGCGCGAGGCTACACCTTC
j_gene: TRBJ1-5; abundance: .; v_gene: TRBV4-2; d_gene: .; CDR3aa: CASSQDPAQVNQPQHF; CDR3nt: TGTGCCAGCAGCCAAGATCCCGCTCAGGTCAATCAGCCCCAGCATTTT
j_gene: TRBJ2-2; abundance: once; v_gene: TRBV9; d_gene: .; CDR3aa: CASSAPRDTGELFF; CDR3nt: TGTGCCAGCAGCGCCCCGAGGGACACCGGGGAGCTGTTTTTT
j_gene: TRBJ1-1; abundance: .; v_gene: TRBV30; d_gene: TRBD1; CDR3aa: CAWSATGLDGFF; CDR3nt: TGTGCCTGGAGTGCGACAGGGTTGGATGGTTTCTTT
j_gene: TRBJ2-6; abundance: few; v_gene: TRBV5-1; d_gene: TRBD1; CDR3aa: CASSLTGTGAGANVLTF; CDR3nt: TGCGCCAGCAGCTTAACCGGGACAGGGGCTGGGGCCAACGTCCTGACTTTC
j_gene: TRBJ1-3; abundance: .; v_gene: TRBV19; d_gene: .; CDR3aa: CASSVDTWLSGNTIYF; CDR3nt: TGTGCCAGTAGTGTTGATACATGGCTCTCTGGAAACACCATATATTTT
j_gene: TRBJ2-7; abundance: once; v_gene: TRBV11-3; d_gene: TRBD2; CDR3aa: CASSLGLAVIYEQYF; CDR3nt: TGTGCCAGCAGCTTAGGACTAGCGGTAATCTACGAGCAGTACTTC
j_gene: TRBJ1-1; abundance: once; v_gene: TRBV11-3; d_gene: .; CDR3aa: CASRAPDKNTEAFF; CDR3nt: TGTGCCAGCAGAGCCCCTGACAAGAACACTGAAGCTTTCTTT
j_gene: TRBJ2-6; abundance: .; v_gene: TRBV29-1; d_gene: .; CDR3aa: CSVGGAGGANVLTF; CDR3nt: TGCAGCGTTGGCGGGGCCGGTGGGGCCAACGTCCTGACTTTC
j_gene: TRBJ1-5; abundance: .; v_gene: TRBV5-1; d_gene: .; CDR3aa: CASSLTDSSNQPQHF; CDR3nt: TGCGCCAGCAGCCTGACCGACAGCTCGAATCAGCCCCAGCATTTT
j_gene: TRBJ1-6; abundance: .; v_gene: TRBV5-1; d_gene: .; CDR3aa: CASRPGTTDSPLHF; CDR3nt: TGCGCCAGCAGGCCCGGGACAACCGATTCACCCCTCCATTTT
j_gene: TRBJ2-5; abundance: .; v_gene: TRBV11-3; d_gene: .; CDR3aa: CASSLARSIGETQYF; CDR3nt: TGTGCCAGCAGCTTAGCGAGGTCCATCGGGGAGACCCAGTACTTC
j_gene: TRBJ2-5; abundance: .; v_gene: TRBV30; d_gene: TRBD1; CDR3aa: CAWSRTGQQETQYF; CDR3nt: TGTGCCTGGTCGCGGACAGGCCAACAAGAGACCCAGTACTTC
j_gene: TRBJ1-2; abundance: .; v_gene: TRBV6-6; d_gene: .; CDR3aa: CASTLGGSDYGYTF; CDR3nt: TGTGCCAGCACTCTTGGGGGCTCCGACTATGGCTACACCTTC
j_gene: TRBJ1-2; abundance: .; v_gene: TRBV5-4; d_gene: TRBD1; CDR3aa: CASTTNRGRDYGYTF; CDR3nt: TGTGCCAGCACGACTAACAGGGGGCGCGACTATGGCTACACCTTC
j_gene: TRBJ2-4; abundance: .; v_gene: TRBV18; d_gene: TRBD1; CDR3aa: CASSPDRAIFKNIQYF; CDR3nt: TGTGCCAGCTCACCCGACAGGGCGATCTTCAAAAACATTCAGTACTTC
j_gene: TRBJ1-2; abundance: .; v_gene: TRBV6-1; d_gene: TRBD1; CDR3aa: CASSDWTGSIGATF; CDR3nt: TGTGCCAGCAGTGACTGGACAGGCTCTATAGGGGCCACCTTC
j_gene: TRBJ1-3; abundance: .; v_gene: TRBV5-6; d_gene: .; CDR3aa: CASSLALGDPGRNTIYF; CDR3nt: TGTGCCAGCAGCTTGGCCTTAGGCGACCCAGGGAGAAACACCATATATTTT
j_gene: TRBJ1-1; abundance: .; v_gene: TRBV11-3; d_gene: TRBD1; CDR3aa: CASRSHRGLNEAFF; CDR3nt: TGTGCCAGCAGATCACACAGGGGGCTCAATGAAGCTTTCTTT
j_gene: TRBJ2-5; abundance: few; v_gene: TRBV7-9; d_gene: .; CDR3aa: CSSSLISWASMETQYF; CDR3nt: TGTTCCAGCAGCTTAATCTCTTGGGCTAGCATGGAGACCCAGTACTTC
j_gene: TRBJ1-5; abundance: .; v_gene: TRBV5-1; d_gene: TRBD1; CDR3aa: CASSQGVMGNQPQHF; CDR3nt: TGCGCCAGCAGTCAGGGGGTGATGGGCAATCAGCCCCAGCATTTT
j_gene: TRBJ2-1; abundance: .; v_gene: TRBV4-3; d_gene: TRBD2; CDR3aa: CASSQEGLAGAPNEQFF; CDR3nt: TGCGCCAGCAGCCAAGAAGGCCTAGCGGGGGCCCCCAATGAGCAGTTCTTC
j_gene: TRBJ2-2; abundance: .; v_gene: TRBV5-1; d_gene: TRBD1; CDR3aa: CASSTGQGADTGELFF; CDR3nt: TGCGCCAGCAGCACGGGACAGGGGGCGGACACCGGGGAGCTGTTTTTT
j_gene: TRBJ2-1; abundance: .; v_gene: TRBV4-1; d_gene: TRBD1; CDR3aa: CASSQSTGVYNEQFF; CDR3nt: TGCGCCAGCAGCCAATCGACAGGGGTATACAATGAGCAGTTCTTC
j_gene: TRBJ2-2; abundance: .; v_gene: TRBV9; d_gene: .; CDR3aa: CASSQYGAGELFF; CDR3nt: TGTGCCAGCAGCCAGTACGGGGCCGGGGAGCTGTTTTTT
j_gene: TRBJ1-1; abundance: .; v_gene: TRBV6-1; d_gene: .; CDR3aa: CASSDSRGFTEAFF; CDR3nt: TGTGCCAGCAGTGATTCAAGGGGTTTCACTGAAGCTTTCTTT
j_gene: TRBJ2-5; abundance: .; v_gene: TRBV30; d_gene: TRBD1; CDR3aa: CAGMMDRLAQETQYF; CDR3nt: TGTGCCGGAATGATGGACAGGTTAGCGCAAGAGACCCAGTACTTC
j_gene: TRBJ2-3; abundance: .; v_gene: TRBV15; d_gene: TRBD2; CDR3aa: CATTGGLAASTDTQYF; CDR3nt: TGTGCCACCACCGGGGGACTAGCGGCCAGCACAGATACGCAGTATTTT
j_gene: TRBJ2-1; abundance: few; v_gene: TRBV7-3; d_gene: .; CDR3aa: CASSFAGGSNNEQFF; CDR3nt: TGTGCCAGCAGCTTCGCCGGCGGCAGCAACAATGAGCAGTTCTTC
j_gene: TRBJ1-1; abundance: .; v_gene: TRBV4-3; d_gene: .; CDR3aa: CASSQESQNTEAFF; CDR3nt: TGCGCCAGCAGCCAAGAAAGCCAGAACACTGAAGCTTTCTTT